These 30 T cell receptor beta chains were all obtained from the same sample, sequenced in a study of T cells in Graves' hyperthyroidism and ophthalmopathy. Amplified TCR beta CDR3 regions derived from RNA transcripts. The TCR CDR3 first-round RT-PCR relied on the HTBI primer set. A single record per CDR3 protein comes from TCRdb applying MiXCR to the multiplex PCR reads. The sample yields more than 100,000 distinct CDR3 sequences, 45% to 50% seen once. The specimen was blood. The receptors were gathered from a man aged 40-49 years with Graves' hyperthyroidism.

V is TRBV7-6 and J is TRBJ2-7; TRBD1 matches at 8 bases. Germline V gives CDR1 SGHVS, CDR2 FNYEAQ. The CDR3 length is 15 residues. Trimming at V came to 4 bases and at J to 7 bases, leaving 12 bases not matched to a gene. The CDR3 region is CASSSSRTGKWEQYF. The CDR3 region has the DNA TGTGCCAGCAGCTCCTCTCGGACAGGGAAGTGGGAGCAGTACTTC.

This clonotype has ten or more counts. The chain is built from TRBV6-1 and TRBJ2-7; TRBD2 might be the D (5 bases). V was trimmed by 6 bases and J by 4 bases, leaving 16 bases between them. Germline V lookup: CDR1 MNHNS, CDR2 SASEGT. This CDR3 is built from 14 residues. CDR3 sequence (DNA): TGTGCCAGCAGCCCCGGACTGTTCTATTACGAGCAGTACTTC. Translating it yields CASSPGLFYYEQYF.

The CDR3 reads CSVGLFLAGEGEQYF. Written as DNA, the CDR3 is TGCAGCGTTGGGCTCTTCCTAGCGGGAGAGGGCGAGCAGTACTTC. J is TRBJ2-7 and V is TRBV29-1, with 10 bases lining up with TRBD2. V lost 4 bases, J lost 6 bases, and 12 bases stayed unmatched. Germline V gives CDR1 SQVTM, CDR2 ANQGSEA. CDR3 length: 15 amino acids.

This clonotype was detected many times. The chain links TRBV19 to TRBJ1-2, with no clear D. Between the trimmed V and J ends, which lost 4 bases and 4 bases, there was a span of 7 bases. The CDR3 contains 12 residues. The V gene's germline CDR1 is LNHDA and CDR2 SQIVND (reference sequence). This chain's CDR3 is CASSKTGYGYTF. The CDR3 DNA reads TGTGCCAGTAGTAAGACGGGCTATGGCTACACCTTC.

The rearrangement uses TRBV4-1 and TRBJ2-3, with TRBD2 identical over 9 bases. The germline V gene has CDR1 MGHRA and CDR2 YSYEKL. Trimming cost V 4 bases and J 3 bases; bases outside gene matches: 14. This CDR3 has 18 residues. The chain's CDR3 is CASSPKPGSGRLTDTQYF. In DNA form, the CDR3 reads TGCGCCAGCAGCCCGAAGCCTGGGAGCGGGAGGCTGACAGATACGCAGTATTTT.

This sequence joins TRBV10-2 and TRBJ1-5, with 10 bases lining up with TRBD1. This CDR3 is built from 16 residues. V shed 7 bases, J shed 2 bases, and the junction held 8 bases outside the gene matches. CDR1 is WSHSY and CDR2 is SAAADI in the germline V gene. DNA for the CDR3: TGCGCCAGCAACGACAGGGGGCTTGCTGGCAATCAGCCCCAGCATTTT. Translating gives CASNDRGLAGNQPQHF.

This clonotype was found once. Just one base apart from a much larger clone, this may be a read error. Since the CDR3 does not end with the conserved phenylalanine or tryptophan, this likely comes from a read error. This chain uses TRBV6-1 with TRBJ2-5; D assignment may be TRBD1 or TRBD2 (7 bases each). The ends were cut back, 8 bases at V and 4 bases at J, with 23 bases in the middle. CDR3 length: 16 amino acids. CDR1 and CDR2 (germline): MNHNS, SASEGT. The CDR3 DNA reads as TGTGCCAGCTCAGGGGGGGGGAGAACGACGGGAGAGACCCAGTACTGC. Its translation: CASSGGGRTTGETQYC.

This clonotype has a count of ten or more. The rearrangement uses TRBV7-9 and TRBJ2-3; 12 positions agree with TRBD2. CDR1 SEHNR and CDR2 FQNEAQ come from the germline V gene (reference sequence). V gave up 2 bases and J gave up 3 bases; unmatched junction bases: 6. This CDR3 has 17 amino acids. The CDR3 reads CASSLLPSGGGTDTQYF. For the CDR3, the DNA is TGTGCCAGCAGCTTACTCCCTAGCGGGGGGGGAACAGATACGCAGTATTTT.

This clonotype showed up many times. V gene TRBV9 combines with J gene TRBJ2-7; D may be TRBD2 (6 bases). The V end lost 3 bases, the J end lost 5 bases, and 15 bases lay between the germline ends. This CDR3 spans 14 amino acids. From germline, CDR1 is SGDLS and CDR2 YYNGEE. In DNA, the CDR3 is TGTGCCAGCAGCGCCGGGACTGCCGGGCACGAGCAGTACTTC. Protein sequence: CASSAGTAGHEQYF.

This chain links TRBV15 with TRBJ2-5, with 7 bases fitting TRBD2. The germline V gene encodes CDR1 LNHNV and CDR2 YYDKDF (reference sequence). CDR3 length: 13 amino acids. V lost 1 base to trimming and J lost 14 bases; unmatched junction nucleotides: 10. CDR3 in amino acids: CATSRVGEGPGYF. In DNA, the CDR3 is TGTGCCACCAGCAGAGTCGGGGAGGGGCCCGGATACTTC.

V is TRBV7-8 and J is TRBJ1-5; the match to TRBD1 covers 8 bases. The CDR3 runs 15 residues. The V and J ends lost 1 base and 7 bases, in that order; junction bases with no gene match: 6. CDR1 and CDR2 (germline): SGHVS, FQNEAQ. CDR3 sequence reads: CASSLDRGRVQPQHF. In DNA form, the CDR3 reads TGTGCCAGCAGCTTAGACAGGGGGAGGGTACAGCCCCAGCATTTT.

This sequence joins TRBV7-2 and TRBJ2-1; TRBD2 aligns across 14 bases. The germline gives CDR1 SGHTA, CDR2 FQGNSA. The CDR3 consists of 16 residues. Unmatched junction bases numbered 7, after V lost 5 bases and J lost 7 bases. DNA of the CDR3: TGTGCCAGCAGCCTACCGACTAGCGGGGGGGTAAATGAGCAGTTCTTC. It codes for CASSLPTSGGVNEQFF. Looking up the rest from reference TRBV7-2 and TRBJ2-1 gives the full variable domain: GAGVSQSPSNKVTEKGKDVELRCDPISGHTALYWYRQSLGQGLEFLIYFQGNSAPDKSGLPSDRFSAERTGGSVSTLTIQRTQQEDSAVYLCASSLPTSGGVNEQFFGPGTRLTVL.

The chain uses TRBV19 and TRBJ2-3; D gene ambiguous. This CDR3 is 15 amino acids long. Per germline, CDR1 LNHDA and CDR2 SQIVND (reference sequence). V was clipped by 3 bases and J by 0 bases, with 10 bases between them. CDR3 loop: CASSMRLVSTDTQYF. Written as DNA, the CDR3 is TGTGCCAGTAGTATGCGGCTCGTCAGCACAGATACGCAGTATTTT.

This clonotype was counted at least ten times. The gene calls are TRBV20-1 and TRBJ1-6; 7 positions match TRBD1. The CDR3 totals 14 residues. V trimming: 5 bases; J trimming: 10 bases; junction bases outside the gene matches: 11. Per germline, CDR1 DFQATT and CDR2 SNEGSKA (reference sequence). The CDR3 loop is CSAPMTGSGSPLHF. The CDR3 nucleotides are TGCAGTGCTCCTATGACAGGGTCAGGATCACCCCTCCACTTT.

This clonotype was counted at least ten times. This chain links TRBV29-1 with TRBJ2-7; unclear D gene. Between the trimmed V and J ends, which lost 7 bases and 4 bases, there was a span of 11 bases. The CDR3 is 11 amino acids. Germline CDR1 is SQVTM and CDR2 is ANQGSEA. CDR3 loop: CSGMQEYEQYF. The CDR3 DNA is TGCAGCGGCATGCAGGAATACGAGCAGTACTTC.

This chain uses TRBV14 with TRBJ2-4; D assignment may be TRBD1 or TRBD2 (6 bases each). CDR3 length: 12 amino acids. CDR1 SGHDN and CDR2 FVKESK come from the germline V gene. Trimming cost V 3 bases and J 12 bases, with 12 bases left between them. CDR3 coding DNA: TGTGCCAGCAGCCAGAGGGGGGATGATCAGTACTTC. Translated, it gives CASSQRGDDQYF.

This clonotype appeared many times. The junction departs from germline at one end; a sequencing error may be responsible. The DNA of the CDR3 is TGCGCCAGCAGCCCAGTCCAAGCGGGAAGTGAGCAGTTCTTC. This translates into CASSPVQAGSEQFF. V usage is TRBV7-9 and J usage is TRBJ2-1; 7 bases agree with TRBD2. The CDR3 has 14 amino acids. From germline, CDR1 is SEHNR and CDR2 FQNEAQ (reference sequence). Based on the CDR3 plus reference TRBV7-9 and TRBJ2-1, the full variable domain is DTGVSQNPRHKITKRGQNVTFRCDPISEHNRLYWYRQTLGQGPEFLTYFQNEAQLEKSRLLSDRFSAERPKGSFSTLEIQRTEQGDSAMYLCASSPVQAGSEQFFGPGTRLTVL.

The table lists this clonotype with many counts. The chain is built from TRBV12-3 or TRBV12-4 and TRBJ1-4; 7 bases are a match to TRBD1. The CDR3 is 15 amino acids. Germline trimming cut 3 bases from V and 8 bases from J; bases unmatched to any gene: 9. The CDR3: CASSFTTGRYEKLFF. The CDR3 nucleotides are TGTGCCAGCAGTTTCACGACAGGGCGATACGAAAAACTGTTTTTT.

This clonotype was counted at least ten times. The chain couples TRBV7-3 to TRBJ2-1; the D call may be TRBD1 or TRBD2 (5 bases each). Trimming shortened V by 6 bases and J by 8 bases, and 23 bases separated the two germline ends. Per the germline V gene, CDR1 is SGHTA and CDR2 is FQGTGA. The CDR3 is made up of 16 amino acids. The CDR3 protein is CASSPTGTNLRYEQFF. In nucleotides, the CDR3 is TGTGCCAGCAGTCCGACCGGGACCAATCTGAGATATGAGCAGTTCTTC. Complete variable domain (other parts from reference TRBV7-3 and TRBJ2-1): GAGVSQTPSNKVTEKGKYVELRCDPISGHTALYWYRQSLGQGPEFLIYFQGTGAADDSGLPNDRFFAVRPEGSVSTLKIQRTERGDSAVYLCASSPTGTNLRYEQFFGPGTRLTVL.

CDR3 sequence (DNA): TGCAGCGTTGAATCGTGGGAGGGAAACACCATATATTTT. This codes for CSVESWEGNTIYF. This chain links TRBV29-1 with TRBJ1-3, with D hard to call. This CDR3 region has 13 residues. V was clipped by 2 bases and J by 4 bases, with 9 bases between them. In germline, CDR1 is SQVTM, CDR2 ANQGSEA.

The chain has TRBV2 and TRBJ2-3, with TRBD2 matching 11 bases. CDR1 is SNHLY, CDR2 FYNNEI, per germline. V shed 1 base, J shed 2 bases, and the junction held 5 bases outside the gene matches. CDR3 size: 17 residues. The CDR3 spells CASSEGLAGGLTDTQYF. CDR3 coding DNA: TGTGCCAGCAGTGAAGGCCTAGCGGGAGGCCTCACAGATACGCAGTATTTT.

This clonotype turned up a few times. This may come from a read error, since a much larger clone is one base off. The chain combines TRBV5-6 with TRBJ2-1; D is undetermined. Germline lookup yields CDR1 SGHDT and CDR2 YYEEEE. The ends were cut back, 1 base at V and 8 bases at J, with 10 bases in the middle. The CDR3 runs 13 residues. The DNA of the CDR3 is TGTGCCAGCAGCTTGTCCAGAGACGATGAGCAGTTCTTC. Translation: CASSLSRDDEQFF.

The chain combines TRBV15 with TRBJ2-5; perhaps TRBD2 as D (5 bases). Trimming pared 7 bases from V and 2 bases from J, leaving 14 bases between. CDR3 length equals 14 residues. Germline V CDR1 and CDR2: LNHNV, YYDKDF (reference sequence). The chain's CDR3 is CATTVGGWQETQYF. As DNA, the CDR3 is TGTGCCACCACTGTTGGAGGTTGGCAAGAGACCCAGTACTTC.

At least ten counts were recorded for this clonotype. This sequence joins TRBV28 and TRBJ1-6; the D is unclear. Per the germline V gene, CDR1 is MDHEN and CDR2 is SYDVKM. Between the trimmed V and J ends, which lost 6 bases and 8 bases, there was a span of 5 bases. The CDR3 is 11 amino acids. The CDR3 DNA sequence: TGTGCCAGCAGCGCCGATTCACCCCTCCACTTT. Its protein product is CASSADSPLHF.

The CDR3 bases are TGTGCCAGCAGTTTAAGGGACGGCATTGGGTATGGCTACACCTTC. Translation gives CASSLRDGIGYGYTF. The chain carries TRBV12-3 or TRBV12-4 and TRBJ1-2; D is perhaps TRBD1 (5 bases). CDR3 length: 15 amino acids. Trimming removed 2 bases from V and 5 bases from J, with 15 bases in between.

V gene TRBV2 combines with J gene TRBJ2-2; weak D call: TRBD2 (5 bases). V was cut by 5 bases and J by 6 bases, with 10 bases left in between. Looked up from germline, CDR1 is SNHLY and CDR2 is FYNNEI. The CDR3 has 13 residues. The CDR3 nucleotides are TGTGCCAGCAGTTACCTAGCCGCCGGGGAGCTGTTTTTT. It yields the protein CASSYLAAGELFF.

This rearrangement joins TRBV5-1 to TRBJ1-4; 8 bases align to TRBD1. CDR3 length: 15 residues. Looked up from germline, CDR1 is SGHRS and CDR2 is YFSETQ. V gave up 2 bases and J gave up 7 bases; unmatched junction bases: 7. CDR3 sequence (DNA): TGCGCCAGCAGCTTCGGACAGGGAGACACTGAAAAACTGTTTTTT. Translated, it gives CASSFGQGDTEKLFF.

CDR3 in amino acids: CASSSVQTSYEQYF. CDR3 sequence (DNA): TGTGCCAGCAGCTCCGTCCAGACCTCCTACGAGCAGTACTTC. V usage is TRBV2 and J usage is TRBJ2-7; D not resolved. V shed 6 bases and J shed 0 bases, with 12 bases lying between them. The germline V gene encodes CDR1 SNHLY and CDR2 FYNNEI. This CDR3 comprises 14 residues.

This clonotype appeared many times. This chain links TRBV20-1 with TRBJ1-5; D gene uncertain. Deletions cut 5 bases from V and 0 bases from J, with 8 bases between. CDR3 size: 13 residues. Germline values: CDR1 DFQATT, CDR2 SNEGSKA (reference sequence). The CDR3 nucleotides are TGCAGTGCTGCCTCTGATAGCAATCAGCCCCAGCATTTT. The encoded protein is CSAASDSNQPQHF.

The chain joins TRBV15 to TRBJ2-2; D unclear. The CDR3 extends over 16 amino acids. V was trimmed by 3 bases and J by 0 bases, leaving 11 bases between them. The germline gives CDR1 LNHNV, CDR2 YYDKDF (reference sequence). The CDR3 sequence: CATSSERATNTGELFF. The DNA for the CDR3 is TGTGCCACCAGCAGTGAAAGGGCTACGAACACCGGGGAGCTGTTTTTT.